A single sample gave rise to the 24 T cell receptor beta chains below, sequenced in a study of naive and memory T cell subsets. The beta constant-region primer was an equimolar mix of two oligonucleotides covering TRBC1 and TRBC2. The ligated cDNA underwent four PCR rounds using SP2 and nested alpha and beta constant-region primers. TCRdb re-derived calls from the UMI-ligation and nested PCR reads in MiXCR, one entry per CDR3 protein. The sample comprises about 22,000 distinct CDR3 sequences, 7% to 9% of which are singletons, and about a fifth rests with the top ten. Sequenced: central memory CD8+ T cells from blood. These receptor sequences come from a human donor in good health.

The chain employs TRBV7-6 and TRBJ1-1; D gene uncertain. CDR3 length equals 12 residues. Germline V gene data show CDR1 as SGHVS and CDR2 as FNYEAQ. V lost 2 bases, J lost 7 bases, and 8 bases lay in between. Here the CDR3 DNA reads TGTGCCAGCAGCTTACTGGGTGGTGAAGCTTTCTTT. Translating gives CASSLLGGEAFF.

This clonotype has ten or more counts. CDR3 bases: TGTGCCAGCACGCATTACGGGCCCCAGCATTTT. Its protein product is CASTHYGPQHF. The genes are TRBV28 and TRBJ1-5; no clear D gene. The CDR3 loop spans 11 amino acids. V was pared by 7 bases and J by 9 bases, with 10 bases between. CDR1 and CDR2 from the germline V gene are MDHEN and SYDVKM.

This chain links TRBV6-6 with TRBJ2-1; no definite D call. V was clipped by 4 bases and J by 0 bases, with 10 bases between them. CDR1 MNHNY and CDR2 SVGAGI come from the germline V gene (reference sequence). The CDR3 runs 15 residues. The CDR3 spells CASSWNGDSYNEQFF. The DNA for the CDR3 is TGTGCCAGCAGTTGGAATGGGGACTCCTACAATGAGCAGTTCTTC.

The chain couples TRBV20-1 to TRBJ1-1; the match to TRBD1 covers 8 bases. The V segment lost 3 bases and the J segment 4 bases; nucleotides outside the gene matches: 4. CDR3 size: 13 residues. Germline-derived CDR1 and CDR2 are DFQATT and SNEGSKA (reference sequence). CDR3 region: CSASGQGVTEAFF. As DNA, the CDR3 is TGCAGTGCTAGCGGACAGGGCGTCACTGAAGCTTTCTTT.

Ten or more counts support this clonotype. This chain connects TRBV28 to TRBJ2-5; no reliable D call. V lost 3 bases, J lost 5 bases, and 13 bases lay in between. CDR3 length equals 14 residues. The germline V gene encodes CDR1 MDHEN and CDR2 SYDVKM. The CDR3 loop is CASSLVRRGETQYF. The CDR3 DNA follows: TGTGCCAGCAGTTTGGTGAGGCGTGGGGAGACCCAGTACTTC.

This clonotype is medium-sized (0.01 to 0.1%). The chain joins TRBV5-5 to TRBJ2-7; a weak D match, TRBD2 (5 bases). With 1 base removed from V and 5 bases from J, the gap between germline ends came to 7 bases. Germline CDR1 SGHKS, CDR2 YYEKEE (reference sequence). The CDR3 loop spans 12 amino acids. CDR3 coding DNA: TGTGCCAGCAGCTTGAGTAGCGACGAGCAGTACTTC. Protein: CASSLSSDEQYF.

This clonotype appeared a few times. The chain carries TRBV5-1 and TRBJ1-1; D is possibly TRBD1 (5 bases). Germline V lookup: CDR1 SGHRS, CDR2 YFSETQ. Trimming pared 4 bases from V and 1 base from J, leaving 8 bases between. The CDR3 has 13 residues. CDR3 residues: CASSPDTNTEAFF. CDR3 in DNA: TGCGCCAGCAGCCCGGACACGAACACTGAAGCTTTCTTT.

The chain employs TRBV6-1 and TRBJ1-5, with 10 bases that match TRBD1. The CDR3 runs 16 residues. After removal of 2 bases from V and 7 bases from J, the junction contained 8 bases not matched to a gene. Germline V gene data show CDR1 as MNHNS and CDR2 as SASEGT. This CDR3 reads CASSESVGTGEQPQHF. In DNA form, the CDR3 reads TGTGCCAGCAGTGAATCGGTAGGGACAGGGGAACAGCCCCAGCATTTT.

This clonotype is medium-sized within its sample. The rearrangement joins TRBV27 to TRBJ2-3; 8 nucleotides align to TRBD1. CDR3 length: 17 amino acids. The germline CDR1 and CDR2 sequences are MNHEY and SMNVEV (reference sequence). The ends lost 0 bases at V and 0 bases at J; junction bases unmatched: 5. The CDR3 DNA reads TGTGCCAGCAGTTTATCCGGACAGGGATTGAGCACAGATACGCAGTATTTT. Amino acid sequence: CASSLSGQGLSTDTQYF.

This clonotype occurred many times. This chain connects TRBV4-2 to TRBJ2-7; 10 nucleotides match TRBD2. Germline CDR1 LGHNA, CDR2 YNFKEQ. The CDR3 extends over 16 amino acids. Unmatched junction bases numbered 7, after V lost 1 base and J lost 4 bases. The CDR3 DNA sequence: TGTGCCAGCAGCCAAGGTCTAGCGGGAGATATTTACGAGCAGTACTTC. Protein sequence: CASSQGLAGDIYEQYF.

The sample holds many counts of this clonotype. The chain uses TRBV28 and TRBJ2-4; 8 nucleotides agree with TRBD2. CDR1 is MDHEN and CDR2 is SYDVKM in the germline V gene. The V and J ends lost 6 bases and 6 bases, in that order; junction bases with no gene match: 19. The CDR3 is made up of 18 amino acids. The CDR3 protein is CASSPPPLERERLNIQYF. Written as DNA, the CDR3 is TGTGCCAGCAGCCCCCCCCCGTTGGAGCGGGAGAGATTAAACATTCAGTACTTC.

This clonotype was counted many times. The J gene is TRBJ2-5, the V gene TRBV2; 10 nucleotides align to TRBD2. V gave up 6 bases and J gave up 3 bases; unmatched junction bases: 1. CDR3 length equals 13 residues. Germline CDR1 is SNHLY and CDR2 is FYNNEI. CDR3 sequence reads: CASSGTSEETQYF. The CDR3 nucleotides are TGTGCCAGCAGCGGGACTAGCGAAGAGACCCAGTACTTC.

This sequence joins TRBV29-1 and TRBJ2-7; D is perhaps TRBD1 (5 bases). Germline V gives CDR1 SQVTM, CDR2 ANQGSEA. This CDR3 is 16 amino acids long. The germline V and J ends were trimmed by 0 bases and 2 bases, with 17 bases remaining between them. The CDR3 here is CSVEDIGQGGPYEQYF. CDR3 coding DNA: TGCAGCGTTGAAGATATCGGGCAGGGTGGGCCCTACGAGCAGTACTTC.

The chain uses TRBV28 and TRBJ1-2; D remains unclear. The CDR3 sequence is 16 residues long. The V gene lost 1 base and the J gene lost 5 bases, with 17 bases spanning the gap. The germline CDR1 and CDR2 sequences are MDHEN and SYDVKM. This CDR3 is CASSLYQTVSLYGYTF. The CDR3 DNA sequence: TGTGCCAGCAGTTTATACCAAACAGTTTCCCTATATGGCTACACCTTC.

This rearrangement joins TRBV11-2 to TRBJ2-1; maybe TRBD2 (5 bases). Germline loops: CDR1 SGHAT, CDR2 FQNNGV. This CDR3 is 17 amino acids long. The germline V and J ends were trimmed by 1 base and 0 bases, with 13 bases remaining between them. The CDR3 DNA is TGTGCCAGCAGCTTAGGCGGAGGCGGTATCTCCTACAATGAGCAGTTCTTC. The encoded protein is CASSLGGGGISYNEQFF.

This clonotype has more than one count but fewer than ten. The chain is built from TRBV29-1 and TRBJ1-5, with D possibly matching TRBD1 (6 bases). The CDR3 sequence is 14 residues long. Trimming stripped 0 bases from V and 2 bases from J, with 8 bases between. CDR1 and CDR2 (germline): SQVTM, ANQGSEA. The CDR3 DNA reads TGCAGCGTTGAAGAGTCAGGGGGCAATCAGCCCCAGCATTTT. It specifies CSVEESGGNQPQHF.

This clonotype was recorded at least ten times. CDR3 protein: CSARDEGLNYGYTF. CDR3 nucleotides: TGCAGTGCTAGAGATGAGGGGTTGAACTATGGCTACACCTTC. The chain carries TRBV20-1 and TRBJ1-2, with TRBD1 as a possible D gene (5 bases). The germline V gene encodes CDR1 DFQATT and CDR2 SNEGSKA (reference sequence). This CDR3 region has 14 residues. The V end was cut by 0 bases, the J end by 2 bases, with 10 bases between.

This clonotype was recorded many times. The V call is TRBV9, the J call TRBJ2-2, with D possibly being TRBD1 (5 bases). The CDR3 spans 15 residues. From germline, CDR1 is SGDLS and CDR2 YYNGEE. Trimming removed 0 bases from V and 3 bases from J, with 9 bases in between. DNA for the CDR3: TGTGCCAGCAGCGTAGCGCAGGGATACACCGGGGAGCTGTTTTTT. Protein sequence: CASSVAQGYTGELFF.

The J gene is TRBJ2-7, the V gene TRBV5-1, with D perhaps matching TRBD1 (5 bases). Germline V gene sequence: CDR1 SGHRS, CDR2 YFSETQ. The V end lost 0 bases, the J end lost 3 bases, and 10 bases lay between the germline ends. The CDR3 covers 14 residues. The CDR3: CASSLVQGRYEQYF. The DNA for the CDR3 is TGCGCCAGCAGCTTGGTCCAGGGCCGCTACGAGCAGTACTTC.

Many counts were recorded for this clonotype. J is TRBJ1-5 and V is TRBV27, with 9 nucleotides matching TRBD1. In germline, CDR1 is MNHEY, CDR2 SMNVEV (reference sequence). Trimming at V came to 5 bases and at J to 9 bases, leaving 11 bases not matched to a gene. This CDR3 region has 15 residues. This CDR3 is CASSQRGTGSRPQHF. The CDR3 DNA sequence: TGTGCCAGCAGTCAAAGGGGGACAGGGAGCCGGCCCCAGCATTTT.

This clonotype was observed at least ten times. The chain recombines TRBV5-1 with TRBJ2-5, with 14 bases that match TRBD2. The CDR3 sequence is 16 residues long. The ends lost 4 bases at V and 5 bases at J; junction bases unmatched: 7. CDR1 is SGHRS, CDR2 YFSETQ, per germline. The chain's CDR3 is CASSPGLAGVEETQYF. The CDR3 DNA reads TGCGCCAGCAGCCCGGGACTAGCGGGAGTCGAGGAGACCCAGTACTTC.

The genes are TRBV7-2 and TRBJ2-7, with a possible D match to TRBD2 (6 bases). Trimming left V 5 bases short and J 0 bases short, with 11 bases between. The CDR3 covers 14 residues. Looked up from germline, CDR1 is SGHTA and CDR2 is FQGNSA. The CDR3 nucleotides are TGTGCCAGCAGCCCCGGACTAAGCTCCTACGAGCAGTACTTC. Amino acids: CASSPGLSSYEQYF.

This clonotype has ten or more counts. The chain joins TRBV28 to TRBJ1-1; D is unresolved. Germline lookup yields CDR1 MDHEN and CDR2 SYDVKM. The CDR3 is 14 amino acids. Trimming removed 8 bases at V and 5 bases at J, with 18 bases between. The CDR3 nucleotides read TGTGCCAGCGCTTTCCGGGCGCTCGGGACTGAAGCTTTCTTT. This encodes CASAFRALGTEAFF.

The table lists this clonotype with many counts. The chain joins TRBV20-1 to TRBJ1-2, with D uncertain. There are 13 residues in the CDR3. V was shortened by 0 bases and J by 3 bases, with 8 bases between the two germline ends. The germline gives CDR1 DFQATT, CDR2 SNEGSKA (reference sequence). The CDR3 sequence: CSAREWQDYGYTF. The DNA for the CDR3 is TGCAGTGCTAGAGAATGGCAGGACTATGGCTACACCTTC.